The clone carrying this TCR beta chain was detected once. Metastatic or locally advanced urothelial carcinoma was present in the patients. Samples were collected from each patient before treatment and during treatment. Each patient gave between 1 and 8 of them in total. This sample was included in a study of PD-L1 blockade in urothelial cancer. The wider study: Patients' histories included 0 to 3 prior chemotherapy regimens. Blood was analyzed 3 weeks (second dose) and 6 weeks after treatment start.

Libraries were prepared by immunoSEQ multiplex PCR; TCRdb keeps only in-frame clonotypes and omits some of them. The sample has more than 30,000 clones; roughly 88% are singletons. The material sequenced was PBMCs, taken around atezolizumab (anti-PD-L1) treatment. The TCR was taken from a man aged 55 to 69 with urothelial cancer.

DNA of the CDR3: TGTGCCAGTAGTCCGGGACAGTTAAAACCCTTTACAGATACGCAGTATTTT. It is translated as CASSPGQLKPFTDTQYF. This chain connects TRBV19 to TRBJ2-3, with TRBD1 matching over 7 bases. This CDR3 spans 17 amino acids. Looked up from germline, CDR1 is LNHDA and CDR2 is SQIVND (reference sequence). The V gene end was trimmed by 5 bases and the J gene end by 3 bases; junction bases not matched to a gene: 14.